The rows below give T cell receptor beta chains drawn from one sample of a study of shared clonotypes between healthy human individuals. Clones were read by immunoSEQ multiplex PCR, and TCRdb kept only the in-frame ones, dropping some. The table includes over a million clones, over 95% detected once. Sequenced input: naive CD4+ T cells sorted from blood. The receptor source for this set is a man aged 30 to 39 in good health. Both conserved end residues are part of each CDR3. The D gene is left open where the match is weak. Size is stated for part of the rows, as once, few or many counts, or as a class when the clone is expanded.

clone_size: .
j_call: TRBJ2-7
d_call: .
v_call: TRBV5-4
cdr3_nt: TGTGCCAGCAGCGGTGAGGGGGTACGGTCCTACGAGCAGTACTTC
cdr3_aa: CASSGEGVRSYEQYF

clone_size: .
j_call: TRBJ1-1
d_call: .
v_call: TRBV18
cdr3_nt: TGTGCCAGCTCAGAGCGAGGCAGGCAAGCTTTCTTT
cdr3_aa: CASSERGRQAFF

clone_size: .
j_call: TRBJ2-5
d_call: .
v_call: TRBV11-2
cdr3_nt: TGTGCCAGCAGCTTTTCTTTTCCTCAGGGGACCCAGTACTTC
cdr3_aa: CASSFSFPQGTQYF

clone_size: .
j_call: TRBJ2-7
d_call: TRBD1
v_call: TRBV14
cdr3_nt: TGTGCCAGCAGCATCGTGACAGGGAGCTACGAGCAGTACTTC
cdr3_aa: CASSIVTGSYEQYF

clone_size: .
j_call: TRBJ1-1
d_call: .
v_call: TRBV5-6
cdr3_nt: TGTGCCAGCAGCTTGGGAGGGCGCGGTCTTGAAGCTTTCTTT
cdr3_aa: CASSLGGRGLEAFF

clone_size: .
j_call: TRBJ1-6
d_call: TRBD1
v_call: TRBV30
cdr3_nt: TGTGCCTGGAGTCCCCGGACAGGGGTAAATTCACCCCTCCACTTT
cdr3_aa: CAWSPRTGVNSPLHF

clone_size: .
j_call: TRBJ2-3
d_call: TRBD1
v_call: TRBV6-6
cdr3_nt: TGTGCCAGCAGAACCGGGACAGGGAACACAGATACGCAGTATTTT
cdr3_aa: CASRTGTGNTDTQYF

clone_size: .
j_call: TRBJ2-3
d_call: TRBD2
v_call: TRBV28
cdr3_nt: TGTGCCAGCAGTAAATCACTAGCGTGGAGCACAGATACGCAGTATTTT
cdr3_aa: CASSKSLAWSTDTQYF

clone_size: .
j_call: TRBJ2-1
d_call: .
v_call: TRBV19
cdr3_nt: TGTGCCAGTAGTTTTCCCGGACAGTTTGCTTCCTACAATGAGCAGTTCTTC
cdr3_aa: CASSFPGQFASYNEQFF

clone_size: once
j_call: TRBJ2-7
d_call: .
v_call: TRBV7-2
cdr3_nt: TGTGCCAGCAGCTTATTAATAGGGGCCTACGAGCAGTACTTC
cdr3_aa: CASSLLIGAYEQYF

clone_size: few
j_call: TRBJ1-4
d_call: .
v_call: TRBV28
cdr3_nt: TGTGCCAGCAGCCCGAGGCCCGCCTCGAGCTGGCTCTTT
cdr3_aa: CASSPRPASSWLF

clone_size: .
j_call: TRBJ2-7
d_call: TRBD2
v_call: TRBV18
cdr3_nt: TGTGCCAGCTCACCCAGCGGGAGTTCCGGCGAGCAGTACTTC
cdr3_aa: CASSPSGSSGEQYF

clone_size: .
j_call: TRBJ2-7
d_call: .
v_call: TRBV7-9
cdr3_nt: TGTGCCAGCAGCTCTCTCTACGAGCAGTACTTC
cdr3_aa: CASSSLYEQYF

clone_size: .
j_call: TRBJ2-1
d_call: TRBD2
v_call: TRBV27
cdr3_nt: TGTGCCAGCAGTTTCTTGACTAGCGGGAGAGATAATGAGCAGTTCTTC
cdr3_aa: CASSFLTSGRDNEQFF

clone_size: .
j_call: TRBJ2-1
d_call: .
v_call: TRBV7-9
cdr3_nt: TGTGCCAGCAGCTCCCCGGATAGCGGAAATGAGCAGTTCTTC
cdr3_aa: CASSSPDSGNEQFF

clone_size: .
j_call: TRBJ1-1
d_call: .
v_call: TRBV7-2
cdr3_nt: TGTGCCAGCAGCCCCTTAAGAGCGGGCACTGAAGCTTTCTTT
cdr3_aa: CASSPLRAGTEAFF

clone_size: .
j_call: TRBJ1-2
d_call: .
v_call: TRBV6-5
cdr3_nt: TGTGCCAGCAGCCACTACCAAGACAGGTCTTATGGCTACACCTTC
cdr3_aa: CASSHYQDRSYGYTF